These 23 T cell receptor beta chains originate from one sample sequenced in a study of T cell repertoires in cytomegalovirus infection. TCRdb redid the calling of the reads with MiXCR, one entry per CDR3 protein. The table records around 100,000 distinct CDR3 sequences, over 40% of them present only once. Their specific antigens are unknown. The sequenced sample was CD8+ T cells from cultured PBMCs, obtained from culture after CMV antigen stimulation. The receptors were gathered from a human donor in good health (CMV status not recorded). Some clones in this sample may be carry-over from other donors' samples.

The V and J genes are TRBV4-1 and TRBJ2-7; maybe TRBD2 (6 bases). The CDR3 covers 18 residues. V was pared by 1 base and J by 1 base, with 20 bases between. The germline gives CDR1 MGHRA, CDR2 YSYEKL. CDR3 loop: CASSQARITGELSYEQYF. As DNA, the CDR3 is TGCGCCAGCAGCCAAGCTAGAATTACGGGGGAATTATCCTACGAGCAGTACTTC.

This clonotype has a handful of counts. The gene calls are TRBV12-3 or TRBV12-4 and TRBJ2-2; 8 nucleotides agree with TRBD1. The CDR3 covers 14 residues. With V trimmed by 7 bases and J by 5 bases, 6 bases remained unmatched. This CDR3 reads CASTPDRDTGELFF. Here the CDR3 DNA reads TGTGCCAGCACCCCGGACAGGGATACCGGGGAGCTGTTTTTT.

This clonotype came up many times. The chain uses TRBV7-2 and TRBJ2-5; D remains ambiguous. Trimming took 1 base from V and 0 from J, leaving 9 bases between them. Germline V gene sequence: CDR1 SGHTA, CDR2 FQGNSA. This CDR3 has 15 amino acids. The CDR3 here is CASSLDPNNQETQYF. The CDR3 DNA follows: TGTGCCAGCAGCTTAGATCCCAACAACCAAGAGACCCAGTACTTC. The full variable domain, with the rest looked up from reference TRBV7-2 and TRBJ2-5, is GAGVSQSPSNKVTEKGKDVELRCDPISGHTALYWYRQSLGQGLEFLIYFQGNSAPDKSGLPSDRFSAERTGGSVSTLTIQRTQQEDSAVYLCASSLDPNNQETQYFGPGTRLLVL.

The CDR3 DNA is TGTGCCAGCAGCCCCGATTTGGGGCTTGAGTATTTT. Its protein product is CASSPDLGLEYF. The chain employs TRBV12-3 or TRBV12-4 and TRBJ2-3; D may be TRBD1 (5 bases). The CDR3 has 12 residues. The ends were cut back, 6 bases at V and 13 bases at J, with 17 bases in the middle.

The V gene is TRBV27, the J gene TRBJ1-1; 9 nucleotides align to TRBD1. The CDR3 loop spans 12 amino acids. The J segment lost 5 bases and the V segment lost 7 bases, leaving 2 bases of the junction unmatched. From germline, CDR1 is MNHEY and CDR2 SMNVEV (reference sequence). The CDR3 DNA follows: TGTGCCAGCAATGACAGGGGGACTGAAGCTTTCTTT. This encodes CASNDRGTEAFF.

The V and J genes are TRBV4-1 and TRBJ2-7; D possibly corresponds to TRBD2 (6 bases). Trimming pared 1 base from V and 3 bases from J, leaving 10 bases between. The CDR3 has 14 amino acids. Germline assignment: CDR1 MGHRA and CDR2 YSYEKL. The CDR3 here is CASSQVGGLYEQYF. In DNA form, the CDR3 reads TGCGCCAGCAGCCAAGTCGGAGGGCTCTACGAGCAGTACTTC.

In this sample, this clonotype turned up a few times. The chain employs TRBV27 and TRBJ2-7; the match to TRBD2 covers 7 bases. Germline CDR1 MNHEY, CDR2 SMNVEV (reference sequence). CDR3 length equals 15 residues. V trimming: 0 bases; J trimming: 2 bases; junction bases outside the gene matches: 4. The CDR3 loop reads CASSLSASGTYEQYF. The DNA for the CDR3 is TGTGCCAGCAGTTTATCTGCTAGCGGAACCTACGAGCAGTACTTC.

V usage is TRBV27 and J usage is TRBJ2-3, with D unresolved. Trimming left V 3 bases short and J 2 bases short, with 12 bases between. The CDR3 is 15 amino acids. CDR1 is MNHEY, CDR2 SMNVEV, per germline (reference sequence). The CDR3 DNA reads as TGTGCCAGCAGTTTGAGTTCCAGGAACACAGATACGCAGTATTTT. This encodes CASSLSSRNTDTQYF.

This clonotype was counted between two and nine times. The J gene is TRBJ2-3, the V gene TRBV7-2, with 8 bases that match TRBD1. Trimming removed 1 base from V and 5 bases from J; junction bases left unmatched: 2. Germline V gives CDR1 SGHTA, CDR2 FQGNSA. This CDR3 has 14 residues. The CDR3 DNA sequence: TGTGCCAGCAGCTTAGGACAGGGGCAAGATACGCAGTATTTT. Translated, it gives CASSLGQGQDTQYF.

The CDR3: CASSYPTGASPTDTQYF. Here the CDR3 DNA reads TGTGCCAGCAGTTATCCGACGGGGGCTTCCCCCACAGATACGCAGTATTTT. The chain carries TRBV28 and TRBJ2-3, with D possibly called TRBD1 or TRBD2 (6 bases each). Germline CDR1 and CDR2: MDHEN and SYDVKM. This CDR3 is built from 17 residues. V dropped 4 bases and J dropped 2 bases, with 19 bases sitting between them.

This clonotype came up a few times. The CDR3 bases are TGTGCCAGCAGCTCTTCGACAGGTACTGAAGCTTTCTTT. Its protein product is CASSSSTGTEAFF. V is TRBV7-6 and J is TRBJ1-1; D may be TRBD1 (6 bases). Trimming left V 4 bases short and J 5 bases short, with 11 bases between. This CDR3 has 13 amino acids. CDR1 is SGHVS, CDR2 FNYEAQ, per germline.

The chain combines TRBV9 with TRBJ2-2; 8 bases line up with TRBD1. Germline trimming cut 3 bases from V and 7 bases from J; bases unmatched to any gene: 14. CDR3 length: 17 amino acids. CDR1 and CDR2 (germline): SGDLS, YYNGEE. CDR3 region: CASSDQMRTGMVGELFF. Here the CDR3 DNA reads TGTGCCAGCAGCGATCAGATGAGGACAGGGATGGTCGGGGAGCTGTTTTTT.

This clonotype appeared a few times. For the CDR3, the DNA is TGTGCCAGCGGCCAAGGGGCCCCCTACGAGCAGTACTTC. This encodes CASGQGAPYEQYF. This chain links TRBV28 with TRBJ2-7; weak D call: TRBD1 (5 bases). The CDR3 consists of 13 residues. V lost 8 bases, J lost 2 bases, and 13 bases lay in between. CDR1 MDHEN and CDR2 SYDVKM come from the germline V gene. Filled out from reference TRBV28 and TRBJ2-7, the complete variable domain reads DVKVTQSSRYLVKRTGEKVFLECVQDMDHENMFWYRQDPGLGLRLIYFSYDVKMKEKGDIPEGYSVSREKKERFSLILESASTNQTSMYLCASGQGAPYEQYFGPGTRLTVT.

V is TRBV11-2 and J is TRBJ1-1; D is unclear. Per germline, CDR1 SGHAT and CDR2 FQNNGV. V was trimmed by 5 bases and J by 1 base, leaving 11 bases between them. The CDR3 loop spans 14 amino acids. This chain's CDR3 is CASSPENPNTEAFF. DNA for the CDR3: TGTGCCAGCAGCCCGGAAAATCCGAACACTGAAGCTTTCTTT.

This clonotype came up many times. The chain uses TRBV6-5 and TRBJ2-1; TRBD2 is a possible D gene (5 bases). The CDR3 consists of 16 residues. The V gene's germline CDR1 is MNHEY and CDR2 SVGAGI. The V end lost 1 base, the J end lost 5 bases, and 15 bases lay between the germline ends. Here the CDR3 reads CASSYWVGPGDNEQFF. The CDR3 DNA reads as TGTGCCAGCAGTTACTGGGTGGGCCCCGGGGACAATGAGCAGTTCTTC.

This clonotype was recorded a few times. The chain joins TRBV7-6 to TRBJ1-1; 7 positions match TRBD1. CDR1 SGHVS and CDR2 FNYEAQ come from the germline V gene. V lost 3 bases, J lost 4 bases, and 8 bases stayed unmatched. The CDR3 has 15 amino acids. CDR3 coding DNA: TGTGCCAGCAGCTTTCGACAGGGCGACAGCACTGAAGCTTTCTTT. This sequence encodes CASSFRQGDSTEAFF.

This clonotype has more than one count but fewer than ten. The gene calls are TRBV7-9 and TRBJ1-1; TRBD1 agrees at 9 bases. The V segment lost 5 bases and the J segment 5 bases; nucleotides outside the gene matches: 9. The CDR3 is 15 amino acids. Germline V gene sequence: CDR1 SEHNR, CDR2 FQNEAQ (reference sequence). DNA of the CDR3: TGTGCCAGCAGCGCCCAGGACAGGGGAAGAACTGAAGCTTTCTTT. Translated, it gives CASSAQDRGRTEAFF. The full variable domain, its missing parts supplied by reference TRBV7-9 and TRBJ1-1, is DTGVSQNPRHKITKRGQNVTFRCDPISEHNRLYWYRQTLGQGPEFLTYFQNEAQLEKSRLLSDRFSAERPKGSFSTLEIQRTEQGDSAMYLCASSAQDRGRTEAFFGQGTRLTVV.

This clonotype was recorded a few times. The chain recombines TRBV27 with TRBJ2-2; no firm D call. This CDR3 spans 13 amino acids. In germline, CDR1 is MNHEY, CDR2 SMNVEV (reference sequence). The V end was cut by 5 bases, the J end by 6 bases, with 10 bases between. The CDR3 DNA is TGTGCCAGCAGTCATCCGCCGGCCGGGGAGCTGTTTTTT. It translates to CASSHPPAGELFF.

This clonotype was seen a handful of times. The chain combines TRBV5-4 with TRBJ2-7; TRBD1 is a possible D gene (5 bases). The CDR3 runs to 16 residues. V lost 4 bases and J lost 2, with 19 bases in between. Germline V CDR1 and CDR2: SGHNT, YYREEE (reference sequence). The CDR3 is CASSLGPPPHAYEQYF. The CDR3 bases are TGTGCCAGCAGCCTGGGGCCACCCCCTCATGCCTACGAGCAGTACTTC.

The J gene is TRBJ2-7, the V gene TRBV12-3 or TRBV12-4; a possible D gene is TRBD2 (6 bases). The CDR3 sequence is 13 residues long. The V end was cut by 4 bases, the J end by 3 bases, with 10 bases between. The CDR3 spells CASSWGVDYEQYF. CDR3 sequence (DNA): TGTGCCAGCAGTTGGGGGGTCGACTACGAGCAGTACTTC.

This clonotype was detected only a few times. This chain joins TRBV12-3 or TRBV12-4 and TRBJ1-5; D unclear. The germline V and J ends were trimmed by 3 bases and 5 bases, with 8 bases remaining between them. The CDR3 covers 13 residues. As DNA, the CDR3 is TGTGCCAGCAGTTTGGGCGGATATCAGCCCCAGCATTTT. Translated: CASSLGGYQPQHF.

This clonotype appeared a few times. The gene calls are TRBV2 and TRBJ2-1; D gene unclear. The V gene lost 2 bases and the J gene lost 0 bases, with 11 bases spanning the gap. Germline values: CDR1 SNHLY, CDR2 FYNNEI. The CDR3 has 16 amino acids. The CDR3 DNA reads TGTGCCAGCAGTGAATGGTATGGTCACTCCTACAATGAGCAGTTCTTC. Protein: CASSEWYGHSYNEQFF.

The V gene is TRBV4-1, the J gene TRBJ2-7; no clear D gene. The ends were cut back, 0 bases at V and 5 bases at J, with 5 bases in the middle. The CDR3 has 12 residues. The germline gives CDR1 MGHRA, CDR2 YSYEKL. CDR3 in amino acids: CASSQDVDEQYF. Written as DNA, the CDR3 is TGCGCCAGCAGCCAAGATGTGGACGAGCAGTACTTC.